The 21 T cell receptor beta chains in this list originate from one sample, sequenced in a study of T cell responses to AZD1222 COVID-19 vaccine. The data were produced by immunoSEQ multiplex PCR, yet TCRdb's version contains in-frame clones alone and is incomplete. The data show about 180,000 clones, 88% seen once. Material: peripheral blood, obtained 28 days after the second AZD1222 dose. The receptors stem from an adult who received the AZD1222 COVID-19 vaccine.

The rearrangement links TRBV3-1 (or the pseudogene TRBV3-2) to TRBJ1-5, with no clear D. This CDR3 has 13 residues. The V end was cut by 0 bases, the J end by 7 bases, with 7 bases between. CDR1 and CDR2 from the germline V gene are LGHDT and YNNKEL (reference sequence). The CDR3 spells CASSQDTEQPQHF. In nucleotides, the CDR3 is TGTGCCAGCAGCCAAGATACGGAACAGCCCCAGCATTTT.

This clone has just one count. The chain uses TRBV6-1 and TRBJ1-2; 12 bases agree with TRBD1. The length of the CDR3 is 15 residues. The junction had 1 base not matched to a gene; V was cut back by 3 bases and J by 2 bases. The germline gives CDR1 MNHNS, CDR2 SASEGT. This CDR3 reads CASSEGTGGNYGYTF. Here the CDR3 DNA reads TGTGCCAGCAGTGAGGGGACAGGGGGCAACTATGGCTACACCTTC.

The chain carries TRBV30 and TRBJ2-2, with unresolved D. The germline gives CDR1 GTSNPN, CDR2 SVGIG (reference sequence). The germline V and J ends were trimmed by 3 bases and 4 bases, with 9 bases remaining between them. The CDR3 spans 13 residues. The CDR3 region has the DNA TGTGCCTGGAGAGCAGTGGGCACCGGGGAGCTGTTTTTT. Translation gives CAWRAVGTGELFF.

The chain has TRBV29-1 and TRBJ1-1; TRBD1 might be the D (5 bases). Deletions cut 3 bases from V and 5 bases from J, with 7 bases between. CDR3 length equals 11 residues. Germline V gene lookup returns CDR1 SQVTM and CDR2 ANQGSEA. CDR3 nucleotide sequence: TGCAGCGTTGATTCAGGGACTGAAGCTTTCTTT. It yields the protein CSVDSGTEAFF.

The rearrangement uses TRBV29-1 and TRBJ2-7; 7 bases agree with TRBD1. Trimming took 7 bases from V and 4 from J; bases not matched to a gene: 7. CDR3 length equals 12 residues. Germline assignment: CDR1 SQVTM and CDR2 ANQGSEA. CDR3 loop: CSGRDSLYEQYF. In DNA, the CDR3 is TGCAGCGGACGGGACAGTTTATACGAGCAGTACTTC.

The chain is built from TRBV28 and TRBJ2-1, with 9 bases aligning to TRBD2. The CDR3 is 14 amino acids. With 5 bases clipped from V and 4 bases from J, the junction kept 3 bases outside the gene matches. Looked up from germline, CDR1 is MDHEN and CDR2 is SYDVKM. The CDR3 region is CASSTGLAYNEQFF. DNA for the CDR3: TGTGCCAGCAGTACGGGACTAGCATACAATGAGCAGTTCTTC.

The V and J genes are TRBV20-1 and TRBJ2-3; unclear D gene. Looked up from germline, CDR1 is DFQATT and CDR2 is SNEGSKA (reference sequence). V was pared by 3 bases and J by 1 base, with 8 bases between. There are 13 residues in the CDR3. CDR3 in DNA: TGCAGTGCTAGTTATCGAGGCACAGATACGCAGTATTTT. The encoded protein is CSASYRGTDTQYF.

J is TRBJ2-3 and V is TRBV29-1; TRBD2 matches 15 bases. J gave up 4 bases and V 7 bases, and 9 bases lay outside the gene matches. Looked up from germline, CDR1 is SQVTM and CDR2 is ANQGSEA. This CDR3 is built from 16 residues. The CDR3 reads CSGGLAGGLAPDTQYF. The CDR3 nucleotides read TGCAGCGGGGGACTAGCGGGGGGCTTGGCACCAGATACGCAGTATTTT.

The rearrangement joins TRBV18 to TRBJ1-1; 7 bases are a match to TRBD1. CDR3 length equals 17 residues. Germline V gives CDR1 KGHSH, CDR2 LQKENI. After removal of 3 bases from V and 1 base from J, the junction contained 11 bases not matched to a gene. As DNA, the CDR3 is TGTGCCAGCTCACCGGGCCAGGGAAGGGGGCGGAACACTGAAGCTTTCTTT. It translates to CASSPGQGRGRNTEAFF.

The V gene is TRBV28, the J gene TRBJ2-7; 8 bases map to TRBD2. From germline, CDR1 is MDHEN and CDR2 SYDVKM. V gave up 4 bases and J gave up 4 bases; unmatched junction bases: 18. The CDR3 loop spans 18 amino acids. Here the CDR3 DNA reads TGTGCCAGCAGTTACCCCGGTGGTGGCGGGGGGTTTGGATACGAGCAGTACTTC. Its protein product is CASSYPGGGGGFGYEQYF.

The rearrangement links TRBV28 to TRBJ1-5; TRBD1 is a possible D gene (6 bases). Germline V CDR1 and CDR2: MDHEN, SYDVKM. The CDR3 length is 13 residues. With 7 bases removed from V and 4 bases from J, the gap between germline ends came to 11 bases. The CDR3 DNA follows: TGTGCCAGCACCACAGGGAAGAATCAGCCCCAGCATTTT. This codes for CASTTGKNQPQHF.

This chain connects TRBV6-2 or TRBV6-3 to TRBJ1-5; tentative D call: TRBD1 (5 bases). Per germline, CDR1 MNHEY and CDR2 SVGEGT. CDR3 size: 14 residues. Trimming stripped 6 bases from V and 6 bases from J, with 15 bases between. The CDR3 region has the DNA TGTGCCAGCAGACCTGGGACGTTATCTCAGCCCCAGCATTTT. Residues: CASRPGTLSQPQHF.

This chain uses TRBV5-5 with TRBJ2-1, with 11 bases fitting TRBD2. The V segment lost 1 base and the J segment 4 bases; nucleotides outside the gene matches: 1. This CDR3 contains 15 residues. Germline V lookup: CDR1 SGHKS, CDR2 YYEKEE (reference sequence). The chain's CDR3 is CASSLRLAGYNEQFF. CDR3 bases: TGTGCCAGCAGCTTGAGACTAGCGGGATACAATGAGCAGTTCTTC.

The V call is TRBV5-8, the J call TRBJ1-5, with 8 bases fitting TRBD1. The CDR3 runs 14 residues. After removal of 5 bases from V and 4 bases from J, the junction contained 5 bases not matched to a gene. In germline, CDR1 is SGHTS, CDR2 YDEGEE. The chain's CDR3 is CASSRRQGNQPQHF. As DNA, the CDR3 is TGTGCCAGCAGTCGAAGACAGGGGAATCAGCCCCAGCATTTT. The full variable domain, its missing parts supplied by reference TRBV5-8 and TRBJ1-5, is EAGVTQSPTHLIKTRGQQATLRCSPISGHTSVYWYQQALGLGLQFLLWYDEGEERNRGNFPPRFSGRQFPNYSSELNVNALELEDSALYLCASSRRQGNQPQHFGDGTRLSIL.

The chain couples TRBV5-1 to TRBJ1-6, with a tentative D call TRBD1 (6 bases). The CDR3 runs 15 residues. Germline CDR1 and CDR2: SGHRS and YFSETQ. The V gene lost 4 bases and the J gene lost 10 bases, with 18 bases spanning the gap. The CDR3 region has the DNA TGCGCCAGCAGCCCCCTGGCTCAGGGGAGCTCACCCCTCCACTTT. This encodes CASSPLAQGSSPLHF.

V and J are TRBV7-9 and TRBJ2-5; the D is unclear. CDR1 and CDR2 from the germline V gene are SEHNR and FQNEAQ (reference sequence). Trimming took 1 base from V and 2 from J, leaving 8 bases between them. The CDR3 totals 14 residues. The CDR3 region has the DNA TGTGCCAGCAGCTTAGTGGGCGGACAAGAGACCCAGTACTTC. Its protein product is CASSLVGGQETQYF.

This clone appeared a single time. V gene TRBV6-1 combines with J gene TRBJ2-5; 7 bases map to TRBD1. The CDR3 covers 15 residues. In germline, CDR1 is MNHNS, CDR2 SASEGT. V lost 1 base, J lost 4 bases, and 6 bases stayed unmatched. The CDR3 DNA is TGTGCCAGCAGTGAAGTGATCAGGGGGATAGAGACCCAGTACTTC. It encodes CASSEVIRGIETQYF.

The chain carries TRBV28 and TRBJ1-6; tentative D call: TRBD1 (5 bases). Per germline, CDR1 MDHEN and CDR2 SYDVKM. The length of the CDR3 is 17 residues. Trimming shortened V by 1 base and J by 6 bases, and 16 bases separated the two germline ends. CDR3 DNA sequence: TGTGCCAGCAGTTTATTTCTTGGCGGGGGAAGTAATTCACCCCTCCACTTT. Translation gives CASSLFLGGGSNSPLHF.

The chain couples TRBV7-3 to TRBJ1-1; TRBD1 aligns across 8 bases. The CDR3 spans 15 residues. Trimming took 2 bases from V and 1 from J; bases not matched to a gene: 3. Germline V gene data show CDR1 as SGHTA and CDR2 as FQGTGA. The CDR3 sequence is CASSLSGGENTEAFF. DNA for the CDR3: TGTGCCAGCAGCTTATCAGGGGGCGAGAACACTGAAGCTTTCTTT.

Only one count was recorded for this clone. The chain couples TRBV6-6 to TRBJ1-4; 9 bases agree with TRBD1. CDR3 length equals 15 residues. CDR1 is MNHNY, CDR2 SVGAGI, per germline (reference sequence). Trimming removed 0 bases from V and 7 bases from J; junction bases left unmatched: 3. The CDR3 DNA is TGTGCCAGCAGTTACTCGCGGGACAGGGCTGAAAAACTGTTTTTT. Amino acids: CASSYSRDRAEKLFF.

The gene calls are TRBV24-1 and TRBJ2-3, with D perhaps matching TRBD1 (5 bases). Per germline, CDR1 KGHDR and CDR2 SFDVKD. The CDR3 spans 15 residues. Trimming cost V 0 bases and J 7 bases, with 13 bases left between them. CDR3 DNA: TGTGCCACCAGTGATTTGTCGCAGGGCGCCAATACGCAGTATTTT. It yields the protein CATSDLSQGANTQYF.